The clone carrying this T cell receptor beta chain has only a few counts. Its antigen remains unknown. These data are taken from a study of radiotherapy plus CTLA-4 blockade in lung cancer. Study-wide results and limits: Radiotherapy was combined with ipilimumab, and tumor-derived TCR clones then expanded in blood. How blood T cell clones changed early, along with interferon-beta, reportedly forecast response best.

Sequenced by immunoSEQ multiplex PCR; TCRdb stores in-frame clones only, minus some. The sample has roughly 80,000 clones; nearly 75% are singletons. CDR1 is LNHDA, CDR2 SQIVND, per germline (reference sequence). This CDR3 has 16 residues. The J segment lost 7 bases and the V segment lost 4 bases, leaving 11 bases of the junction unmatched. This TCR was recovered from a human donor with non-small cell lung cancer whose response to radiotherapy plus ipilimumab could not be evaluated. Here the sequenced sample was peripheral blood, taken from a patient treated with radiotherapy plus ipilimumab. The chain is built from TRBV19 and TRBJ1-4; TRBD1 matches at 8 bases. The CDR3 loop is CASSSRFGTGGEKLFF. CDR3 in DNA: TGTGCCAGTAGTAGCCGTTTCGGGACAGGAGGTGAAAAACTGTTTTTT.